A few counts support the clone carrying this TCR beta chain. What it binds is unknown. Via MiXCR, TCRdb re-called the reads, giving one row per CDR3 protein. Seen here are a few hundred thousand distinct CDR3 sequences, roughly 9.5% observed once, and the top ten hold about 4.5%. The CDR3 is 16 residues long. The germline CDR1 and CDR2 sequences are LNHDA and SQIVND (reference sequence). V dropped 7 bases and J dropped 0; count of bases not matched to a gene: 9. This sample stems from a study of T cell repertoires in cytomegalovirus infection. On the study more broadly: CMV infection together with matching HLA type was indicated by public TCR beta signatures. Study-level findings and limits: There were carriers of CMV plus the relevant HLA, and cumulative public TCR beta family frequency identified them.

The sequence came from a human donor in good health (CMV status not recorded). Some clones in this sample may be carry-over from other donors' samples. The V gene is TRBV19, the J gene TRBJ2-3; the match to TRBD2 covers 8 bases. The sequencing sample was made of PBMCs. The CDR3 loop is CASTPGGGLSTDTQYF. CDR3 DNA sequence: TGTGCCAGTACCCCGGGAGGGGGATTAAGCACAGATACGCAGTATTTT. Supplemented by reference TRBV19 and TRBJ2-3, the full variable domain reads DGGITQSPKYLFRKEGQNVTLSCEQNLNHDAMYWYRQDPGQGLRLIYYSQIVNDFQKGDIAEGYSVSREKKESFPLTVTSAQKNPTAFYLCASTPGGGLSTDTQYFGPGTRLTVL.